This T cell receptor beta chain was obtained from a study of T cell responses to AZD1222 COVID-19 vaccine. Trimming took 0 bases from V and 6 from J; bases not matched to a gene: 9. CDR1 and CDR2 from the germline V gene are SGHNT and YYREEE (reference sequence). The CDR3 covers 16 residues. The data were produced by immunoSEQ multiplex PCR, yet TCRdb's version contains in-frame clones alone and is incomplete. The data show more than 150,000 clones, about 89% seen once. This TCR came from an adult in good health. The V gene is TRBV5-4, the J gene TRBJ2-3; 8 bases align to TRBD1. The sequencing here drew on peripheral blood, taken on day 0 of MenACWY control vaccination. The CDR3 is CASSLEAGGPLDTQYF. The CDR3 bases are TGTGCCAGCAGCTTGGAGGCAGGGGGCCCGCTTGATACGCAGTATTTT.